This TCR beta chain comes out of a study of T cell responses to AZD1222 COVID-19 vaccine. Study-level information: Second-dose recipients at about 4 or about 12 weeks were treated as one pooled group. Study outcomes and limitations: Repertoire sampling was restricted to post-peak T cell response timepoints.

CDR3 length: 16 residues. Germline assignment: CDR1 SGHTA and CDR2 FQGTGA. Between the trimmed V and J ends, which lost 5 bases and 4 bases, there was a span of 17 bases. With regard to this clone: The antigen remains undetermined.

Method: immunoSEQ multiplex PCR; TCRdb's copy keeps in-frame clones and lacks some. This sample carries 90,000 to 120,000 clones, around 90% of them seen once, and the ten largest clones take approximately 7%. The sequencing here drew on peripheral blood, taken on day 0 of AZD1222 vaccination. This chain connects TRBV7-3 to TRBJ1-4, with D tentatively TRBD1 (5 bases). The source is an adult in good health. The CDR3 spells CASSPGHGRDNEKLFF. CDR3 sequence (DNA): TGTGCCAGCAGCCCTGGACACGGACGGGATAATGAAAAACTGTTTTTT.